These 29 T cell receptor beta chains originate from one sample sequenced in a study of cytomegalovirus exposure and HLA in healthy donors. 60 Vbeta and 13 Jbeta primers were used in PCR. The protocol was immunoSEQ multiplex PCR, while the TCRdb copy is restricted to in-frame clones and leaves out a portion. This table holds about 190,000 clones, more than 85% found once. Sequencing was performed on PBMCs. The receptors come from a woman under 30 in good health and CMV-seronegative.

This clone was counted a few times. In nucleotides, the CDR3 is TGTGCCAGCAGCTCCCGGGGGAGGTCGGAGCAGTACTTC. This sequence encodes CASSSRGRSEQYF. The rearrangement joins TRBV7-9 to TRBJ2-7; TRBD2 might be the D (6 bases). The CDR3 covers 13 residues. V lost 4 bases and J lost 7, with 14 bases in between. Germline CDR1 and CDR2: SEHNR and FQNEAQ (reference sequence).

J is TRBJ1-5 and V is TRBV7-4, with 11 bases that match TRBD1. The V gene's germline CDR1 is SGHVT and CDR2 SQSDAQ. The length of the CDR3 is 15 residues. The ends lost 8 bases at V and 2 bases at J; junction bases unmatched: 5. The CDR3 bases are TGTGCCAGCGTCCCGGGACAGGGGGGCAATCAGCCCCAGCATTTT. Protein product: CASVPGQGGNQPQHF.

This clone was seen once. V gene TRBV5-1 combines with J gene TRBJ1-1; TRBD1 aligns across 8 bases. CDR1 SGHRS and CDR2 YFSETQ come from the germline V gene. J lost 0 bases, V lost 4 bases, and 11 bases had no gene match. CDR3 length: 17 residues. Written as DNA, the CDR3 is TGCGCCAGCAGCCCTCCCGGGACAGGCAGTTTGAACACTGAAGCTTTCTTT. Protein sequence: CASSPPGTGSLNTEAFF.

The CDR3 nucleotides read TGCAGTGCTAGACAGGGACTAGGGCAGTACTTC. This codes for CSARQGLGQYF. The chain has TRBV20-1 and TRBJ2-7; TRBD2 matches at 8 bases. The germline V gene has CDR1 DFQATT and CDR2 SNEGSKA (reference sequence). With V trimmed by 2 bases and J by 9 bases, 3 bases remained unmatched. CDR3 size: 11 residues.

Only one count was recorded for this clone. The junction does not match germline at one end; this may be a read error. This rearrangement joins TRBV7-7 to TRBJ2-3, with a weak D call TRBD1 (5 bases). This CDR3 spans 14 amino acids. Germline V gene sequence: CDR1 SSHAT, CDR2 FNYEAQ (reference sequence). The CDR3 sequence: CASSFRGDTDTQYF. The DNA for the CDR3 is TGTGCTAGCAGCTTTAGGGGCGACACAGATACGCAGTATTTT.

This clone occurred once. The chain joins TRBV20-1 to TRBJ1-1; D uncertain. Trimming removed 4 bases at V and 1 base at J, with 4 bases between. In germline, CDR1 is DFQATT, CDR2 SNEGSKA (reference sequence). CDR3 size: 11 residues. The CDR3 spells CSAIRNTEAFF. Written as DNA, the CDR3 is TGCAGTGCTATTAGGAACACTGAAGCTTTCTTT.

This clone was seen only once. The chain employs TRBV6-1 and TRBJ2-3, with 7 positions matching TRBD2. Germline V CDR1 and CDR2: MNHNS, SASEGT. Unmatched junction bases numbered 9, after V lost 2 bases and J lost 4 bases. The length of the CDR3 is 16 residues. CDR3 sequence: CASSERAGEGADTQYF. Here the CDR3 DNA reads TGTGCCAGCAGTGAACGCGCGGGGGAGGGAGCAGATACGCAGTATTTT.

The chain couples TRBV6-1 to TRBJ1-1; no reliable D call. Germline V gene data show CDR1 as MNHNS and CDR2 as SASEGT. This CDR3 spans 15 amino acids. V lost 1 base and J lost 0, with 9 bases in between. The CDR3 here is CASSEVNSLNTEAFF. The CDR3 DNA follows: TGTGCCAGCAGTGAAGTAAACAGCCTGAACACTGAAGCTTTCTTT.

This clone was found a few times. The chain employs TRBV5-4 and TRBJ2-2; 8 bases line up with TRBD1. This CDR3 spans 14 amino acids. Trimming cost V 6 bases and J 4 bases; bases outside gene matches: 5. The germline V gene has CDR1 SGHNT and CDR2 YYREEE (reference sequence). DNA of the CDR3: TGTGCCAGCAAAACAGGGGGTTTCACCGGGGAGCTGTTTTTT. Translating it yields CASKTGGFTGELFF. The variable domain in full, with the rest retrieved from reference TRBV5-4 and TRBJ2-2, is ETGVTQSPTHLIKTRGQQVTLRCSSQSGHNTVSWYQQALGQGPQFIFQYYREEENGRGNFPPRFSGLQFPNYSSELNVNALELDDSALYLCASKTGGFTGELFFGEGSRLTVL.

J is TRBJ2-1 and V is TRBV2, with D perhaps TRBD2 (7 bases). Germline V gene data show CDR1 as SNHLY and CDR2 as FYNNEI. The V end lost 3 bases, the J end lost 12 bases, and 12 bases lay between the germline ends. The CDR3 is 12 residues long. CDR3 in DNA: TGTGCCAGCAGTGATATTAGGGGGGGGCAGTTCTTC. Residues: CASSDIRGGQFF. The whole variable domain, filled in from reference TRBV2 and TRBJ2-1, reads EPEVTQTPSHQVTQMGQEVILRCVPISNHLYFYWYRQILGQKVEFLVSFYNNEISEKSEIFDDQFSVERPDGSNFTLKIRSTKLEDSAMYFCASSDIRGGQFFGPGTRLTVL.

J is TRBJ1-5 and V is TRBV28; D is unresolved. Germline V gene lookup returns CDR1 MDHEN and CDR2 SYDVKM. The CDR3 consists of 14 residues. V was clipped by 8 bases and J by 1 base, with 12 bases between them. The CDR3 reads CASQKGGSNQPQHF. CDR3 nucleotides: TGTGCCAGCCAAAAGGGAGGCAGCAATCAGCCCCAGCATTTT.

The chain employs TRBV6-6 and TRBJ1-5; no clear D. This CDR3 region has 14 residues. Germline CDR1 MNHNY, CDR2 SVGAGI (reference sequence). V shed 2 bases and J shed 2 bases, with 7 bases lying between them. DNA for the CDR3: TGTGCCAGCAGTTACCCAGAGGGCAATCAGCCCCAGCATTTT. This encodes CASSYPEGNQPQHF.

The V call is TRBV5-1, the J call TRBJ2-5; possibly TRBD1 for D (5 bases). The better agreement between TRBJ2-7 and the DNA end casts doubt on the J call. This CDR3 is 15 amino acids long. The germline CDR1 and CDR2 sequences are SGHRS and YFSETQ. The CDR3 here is CASSFDSLSSYEQYF. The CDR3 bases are TGCGCCAGCAGTTTTGACAGTCTCAGCTCCTACGAGCAGTACTTC.

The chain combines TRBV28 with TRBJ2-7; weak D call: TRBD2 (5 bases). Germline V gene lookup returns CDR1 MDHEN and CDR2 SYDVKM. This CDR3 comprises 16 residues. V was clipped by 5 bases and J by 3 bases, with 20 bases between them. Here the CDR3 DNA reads TGTGCCAGCAGTCCCGTTAACTCTCGAGGGTTCTACGAGCAGTACTTC. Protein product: CASSPVNSRGFYEQYF.

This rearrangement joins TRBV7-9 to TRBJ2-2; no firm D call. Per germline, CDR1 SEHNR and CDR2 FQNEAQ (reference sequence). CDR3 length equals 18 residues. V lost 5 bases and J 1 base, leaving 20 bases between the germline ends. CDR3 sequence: CASSPRTRFAENTGELFF. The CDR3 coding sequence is TGTGCCAGCAGCCCGCGAACCAGGTTTGCTGAGAACACCGGGGAGCTGTTTTTT.

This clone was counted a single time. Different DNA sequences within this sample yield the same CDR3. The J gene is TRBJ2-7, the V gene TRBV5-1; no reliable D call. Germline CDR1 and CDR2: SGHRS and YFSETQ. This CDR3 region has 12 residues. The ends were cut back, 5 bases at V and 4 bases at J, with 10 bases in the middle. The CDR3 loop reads CASRTGNYEQYF. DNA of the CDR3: TGCGCCAGCAGAACGGGTAATTACGAGCAGTACTTC.

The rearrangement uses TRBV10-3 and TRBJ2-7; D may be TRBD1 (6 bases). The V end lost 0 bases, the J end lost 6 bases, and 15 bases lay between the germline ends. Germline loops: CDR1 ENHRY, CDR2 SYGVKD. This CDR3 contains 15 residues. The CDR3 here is CAISESAGVGREQYF. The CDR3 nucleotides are TGTGCCATCAGTGAGTCGGCAGGGGTTGGTCGCGAGCAGTACTTC.

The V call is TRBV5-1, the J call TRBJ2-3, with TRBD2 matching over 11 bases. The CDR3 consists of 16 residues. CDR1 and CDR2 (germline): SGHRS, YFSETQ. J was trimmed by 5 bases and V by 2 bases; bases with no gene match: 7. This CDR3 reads CASSLPASGGRDTQYF. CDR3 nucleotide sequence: TGCGCCAGCAGCTTACCCGCTAGCGGGGGGAGAGATACGCAGTATTTT.

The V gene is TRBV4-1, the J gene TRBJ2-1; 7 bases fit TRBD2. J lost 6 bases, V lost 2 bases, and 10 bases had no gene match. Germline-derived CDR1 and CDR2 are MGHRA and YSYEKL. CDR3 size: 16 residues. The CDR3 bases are TGCGCCAGCAGCCAAATTGGGAGGGCCACCAGCAATGAGCAGTTCTTC. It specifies CASSQIGRATSNEQFF.

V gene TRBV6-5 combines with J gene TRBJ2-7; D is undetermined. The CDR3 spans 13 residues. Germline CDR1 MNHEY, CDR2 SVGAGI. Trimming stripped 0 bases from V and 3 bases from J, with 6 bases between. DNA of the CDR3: TGTGCCAGCAGTTACTCTGCTAGCTACGAGCAGTACTTC. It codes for CASSYSASYEQYF.

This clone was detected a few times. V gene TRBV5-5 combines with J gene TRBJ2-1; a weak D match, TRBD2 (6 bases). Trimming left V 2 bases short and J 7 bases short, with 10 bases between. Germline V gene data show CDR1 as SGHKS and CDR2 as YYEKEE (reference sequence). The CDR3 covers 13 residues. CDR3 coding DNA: TGTGCCAGCAGCTTCTGGACTACAAATGAGCAGTTCTTC. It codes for CASSFWTTNEQFF.

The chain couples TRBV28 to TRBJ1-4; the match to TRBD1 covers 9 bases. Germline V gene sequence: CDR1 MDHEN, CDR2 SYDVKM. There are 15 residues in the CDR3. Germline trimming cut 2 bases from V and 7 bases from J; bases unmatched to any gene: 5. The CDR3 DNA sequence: TGTGCCAGCAGTTTACCTACAGGGGGCAGTGAAAAACTGTTTTTT. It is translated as CASSLPTGGSEKLFF.

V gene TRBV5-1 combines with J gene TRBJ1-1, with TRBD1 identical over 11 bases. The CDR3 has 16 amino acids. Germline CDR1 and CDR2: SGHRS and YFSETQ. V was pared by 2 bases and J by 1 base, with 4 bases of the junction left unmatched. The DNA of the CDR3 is TGCGCCAGCAGCTTCGGGACAGGGGGGCCGAACACTGAAGCTTTCTTT. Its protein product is CASSFGTGGPNTEAFF.

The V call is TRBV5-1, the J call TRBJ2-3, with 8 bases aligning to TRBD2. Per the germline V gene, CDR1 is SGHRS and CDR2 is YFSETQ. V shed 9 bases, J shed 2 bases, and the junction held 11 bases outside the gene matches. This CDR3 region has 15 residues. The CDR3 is CATSGGGFTTDTQYF. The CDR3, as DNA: TGCGCCACCTCAGGCGGGGGGTTTACCACAGATACGCAGTATTTT.

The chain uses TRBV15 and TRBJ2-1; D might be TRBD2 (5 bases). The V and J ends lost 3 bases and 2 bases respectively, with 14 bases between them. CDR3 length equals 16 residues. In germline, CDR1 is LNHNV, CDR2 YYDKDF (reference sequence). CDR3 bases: TGTGCCACCAGCAGGGGCCGGGATAGGGCCTACAATGAGCAGTTCTTC. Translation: CATSRGRDRAYNEQFF.

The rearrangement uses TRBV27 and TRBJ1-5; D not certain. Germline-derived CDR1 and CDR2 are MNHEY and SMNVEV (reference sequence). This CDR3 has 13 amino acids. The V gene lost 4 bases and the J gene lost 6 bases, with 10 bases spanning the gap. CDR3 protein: CASSWRASQPQHF. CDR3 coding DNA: TGTGCCAGCAGTTGGAGGGCTAGTCAGCCCCAGCATTTT.

CDR3 coding DNA: TGCGCCAGCAGCTTGAGGACTAGCGGACGCACAGATACGCAGTATTTT. As protein: CASSLRTSGRTDTQYF. This chain uses TRBV5-1 with TRBJ2-3; 10 bases are a match to TRBD2. The CDR3 length is 16 residues. Germline V gene data show CDR1 as SGHRS and CDR2 as YFSETQ. V was clipped by 1 base and J by 1 base; unmatched bases: 3.

As DNA, the CDR3 is TGTGCCATCAGCCGGCTAGCGGGGCCCTACGAGCAGTACTTC. Translated, it gives CAISRLAGPYEQYF. V gene TRBV10-3 combines with J gene TRBJ2-7, with 9 positions matching TRBD2. CDR1 and CDR2 (germline): ENHRY, SYGVKD. V shed 6 bases and J 2 bases; nucleotides not matched to a gene: 5. This CDR3 is 14 amino acids long.

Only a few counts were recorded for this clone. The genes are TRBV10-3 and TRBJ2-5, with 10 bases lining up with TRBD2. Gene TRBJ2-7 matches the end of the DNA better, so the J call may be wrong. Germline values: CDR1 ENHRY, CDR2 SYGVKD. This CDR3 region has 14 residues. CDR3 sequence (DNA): TGTGCCATCACCGATAGCGGGGGGTCCTACGAGCAGTACTTC. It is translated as CAITDSGGSYEQYF.